This T cell receptor (beta chain) was recovered during a study of regulatory T cells in long-lasting Graves disease. Study at large: The term persistent Graves' disease signified upward of 5 years on antithyroid drugs with positive TSH receptor antibodies.

Study-wide points: With persistent disease, TRBV28, TRBJ1-2 and TRBJ2-5 were the favored segments.

This clonotype appeared many times. What it recognizes is unknown. The CDR3 is 14 amino acids. With 5 bases removed from V and 0 bases from J, the gap between germline ends came to 8 bases. The time point was: persistent/refractory GD, antithyroid drugs over 5 years with positive TRAb. Generation of the TCR library employed RNA extracted from PBMCs. American Thyroid Association guidelines served as the basis for diagnosing Graves' disease. HTBI primers from iRepertoire and Arm-PCR of CDR3 regions yielded the TCR beta libraries. From the multiplex PCR reads, TCRdb called clonotypes with MiXCR, one entry per CDR3 protein. In the table there are more than 300,000 distinct CDR3 sequences, less than 20% of which are singletons.

The sequence was obtained from a female donor with Graves disease. The sequenced sample was peripheral blood mononuclear cells (PBMCs), obtained when the disease was refractory, from a patient treated with antithyroid drugs. This chain links TRBV12-3 or TRBV12-4 with TRBJ1-5; D perhaps matches TRBD1 (5 bases). The CDR3 DNA is TGTGCCAGCAGTGAACAGGCTAGCAATCAGCCCCAGCATTTT. Translation gives CASSEQASNQPQHF.